This TCR beta chain was obtained from a study of control samples from healthy donors and cancer patients. J was trimmed by 5 bases and V by 10 bases; bases with no gene match: 6. There are 13 residues in the CDR3. Germline V gene sequence: CDR1 MNHEY, CDR2 SVGAGI. The table came from immunoSEQ multiplex PCR; TCRdb's copy has only in-frame clones and leaves some out. The sample includes around 26,000 clones, 82% seen only once; the top ten take under 30%. This TCR was recovered from a man aged 60 to 75 with colorectal cancer. V and J are TRBV6-5 and TRBJ1-4; 8 bases agree with TRBD1. The sample was PBMCs. CDR3 DNA: TGTGCCATCTCGGGACAGGTCAATGAAAAACTGTTTTTT. Translating gives CAISGQVNEKLFF.